This T cell receptor (beta chain) is drawn from a study of T cells in Graves' hyperthyroidism and ophthalmopathy. Of note for this clonotype: As yet, its antigen is unknown.

Whole-study results and caveats: Ophthalmopathy, which appeared later, was predicted by the model a median roughly 6.6 months before onset. Using 13 V-J features, a model discriminated ophthalmopathy from stable hyperthyroidism. Also found in blood were most expanded thyroid clonotypes above 0.001.

Regions amplified from RNA transcripts were the TCR beta CDR3 regions. Primed by the HTBI set, a first-round RT-PCR was run on the TCR CDR3. TCRdb ran MiXCR on the multiplex PCR reads and lists one entry per CDR3 protein. The sample consists of hundreds of thousands of distinct CDR3 sequences, about 20% of them appearing once. Germline V gene lookup returns CDR1 MGHRA and CDR2 YSYEKL. Trimming took off 3 bases at V and 3 bases at J, with 11 bases between the two ends. The CDR3 spans 14 residues. The material sequenced was blood. The receptor's source is a man in his thirties or forties with Graves' ophthalmopathy. The chain uses TRBV4-1 and TRBJ2-5, with a weak D call TRBD2 (5 bases). Here the CDR3 reads CASSQNGVKETQYF. As DNA, the CDR3 is TGCGCCAGCAGCCAGAACGGGGTTAAAGAGACCCAGTACTTC.